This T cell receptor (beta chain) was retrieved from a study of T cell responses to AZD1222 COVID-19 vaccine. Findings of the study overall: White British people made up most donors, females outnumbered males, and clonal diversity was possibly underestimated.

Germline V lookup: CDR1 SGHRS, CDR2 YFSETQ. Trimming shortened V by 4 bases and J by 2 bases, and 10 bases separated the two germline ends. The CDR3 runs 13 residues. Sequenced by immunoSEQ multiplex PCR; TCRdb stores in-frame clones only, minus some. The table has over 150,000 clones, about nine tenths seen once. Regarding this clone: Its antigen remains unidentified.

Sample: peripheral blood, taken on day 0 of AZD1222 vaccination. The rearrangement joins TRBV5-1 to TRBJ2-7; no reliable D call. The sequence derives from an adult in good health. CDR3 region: CASSPSTAYEQYF. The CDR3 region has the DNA TGCGCCAGCAGCCCAAGTACTGCCTACGAGCAGTACTTC.